This entry describes one T cell receptor beta chain. In the source study's methods: From reference gene primer amplification, estimates of nucleated cell counts were derived. Clones were read by immunoSEQ multiplex PCR, and TCRdb kept only the in-frame ones, dropping some. V, J and clone size were drawn from that table, and D and trimming were deduced from the DNA. The table shows about 220,000 clones, with approximately 85% occurring only once. This specimen comes from a study of blood T cell repertoires in COVID-19. The V end was cut by 4 bases, the J end by 2 bases, with 12 bases between. Germline V gives CDR1 SGHTA, CDR2 FQGNSA. This CDR3 comprises 14 residues.

The chain is built from TRBV7-2 and TRBJ2-7, with D perhaps TRBD1 (6 bases). The sample was peripheral blood. This TCR was sampled from a woman in her sixties or seventies with COVID-19, enrolled during active disease. The CDR3 DNA reads TGTGCCAGCAGCTCCGACAGGACCACCTACGAGCAGTACTTC. Amino acid sequence: CASSSDRTTYEQYF. Full variable domain (rest looked up from reference TRBV7-2 and TRBJ2-7): GAGVSQSPSNKVTEKGKDVELRCDPISGHTALYWYRQSLGQGLEFLIYFQGNSAPDKSGLPSDRFSAERTGGSVSTLTIQRTQQEDSAVYLCASSSDRTTYEQYFGPGTRLTVT.